A single sample gave rise to the 10 T cell receptor beta chains below, sequenced in a study of siplizumab effects on memory and regulatory T cells. Here immunoSEQ multiplex PCR was the method, and the copy in TCRdb shows in-frame clones only, minus some. The sample contains over 100,000 clones, roughly nine tenths of which appear only once. The material sequenced was CD4+ T cells sorted from blood. Source of these receptors: a human donor in good health.

A single count supports this clone. The chain couples TRBV6-5 to TRBJ2-7, with D possibly matching TRBD1 (6 bases). Germline V gives CDR1 MNHEY, CDR2 SVGAGI. The CDR3 spans 14 residues. V dropped 6 bases and J dropped 9 bases, with 21 bases sitting between them. CDR3 in amino acids: CASSPTTGPGGQYF. CDR3 nucleotide sequence: TGTGCCAGCAGCCCGACCACAGGGCCAGGCGGGCAGTACTTC.

The chain carries TRBV7-9 and TRBJ2-1, with 7 bases matching TRBD2. Germline loops: CDR1 SEHNR, CDR2 FQNEAQ (reference sequence). The CDR3 extends over 13 amino acids. With 2 bases clipped from V and 9 bases from J, the junction kept 4 bases outside the gene matches. The DNA of the CDR3 is TGTGCCAGCAGCTTACTGCCGGGGGGTGAGCAGTTCTTC. It specifies CASSLLPGGEQFF.

The V call is TRBV12-5, the J call TRBJ2-5, with TRBD2 as a possible D gene (6 bases). Trimming cost V 3 bases and J 7 bases, with 9 bases left between them. Germline CDR1 is LGHNT and CDR2 is FRNRAP. The CDR3 is made up of 12 amino acids. This CDR3 reads CASGFHSGTQYF. As DNA, the CDR3 is TGTGCTAGTGGTTTCCATAGCGGGACCCAGTACTTC.

This chain uses TRBV15 with TRBJ2-3, with TRBD1 matching over 7 bases. CDR1 and CDR2 (germline): LNHNV, YYDKDF (reference sequence). The CDR3 is 15 residues long. V lost 0 bases, J lost 8 bases, and 8 bases stayed unmatched. This chain's CDR3 is CATSRDGTAAGTQYF. The CDR3 DNA follows: TGTGCCACCAGCAGAGATGGGACAGCTGCAGGTACGCAGTATTTT.

V gene TRBV6-5 combines with J gene TRBJ2-7, with D perhaps TRBD2 (6 bases). V lost 6 bases and J 3 bases, leaving 12 bases between the germline ends. This CDR3 has 13 amino acids. Germline lookup yields CDR1 MNHEY and CDR2 SVGAGI. The CDR3 DNA reads as TGTGCCAGCAGCCGGGACTCGAACTACGAGCAGTACTTC. It specifies CASSRDSNYEQYF.

CDR3 residues: CASSLDPNTGELFF. CDR3 sequence (DNA): TGCGCCAGCAGCCTGGACCCGAACACCGGGGAGCTGTTTTTT. The J gene is TRBJ2-2, the V gene TRBV5-1, with D hard to call. V was trimmed by 4 bases and J by 0 bases, leaving 7 bases between them. In germline, CDR1 is SGHRS, CDR2 YFSETQ. There are 14 residues in the CDR3.

This chain links TRBV7-9 with TRBJ1-3; D remains unclear. The CDR3 totals 12 residues. Germline assignment: CDR1 SEHNR and CDR2 FQNEAQ (reference sequence). V shed 2 bases and J shed 1 base, with 0 bases lying between them. The CDR3 protein is CASSLSGNTIYF. DNA for the CDR3: TGTGCCAGCAGCTTATCTGGAAACACCATATATTTT.

CDR3 loop: CASSPLRGHNEQFF. The CDR3 nucleotides read TGTGCCAGCAGCCCCCTGCGCGGACACAATGAGCAGTTCTTC. The chain is built from TRBV11-2 and TRBJ2-1; no reliable D call. Germline V gives CDR1 SGHAT, CDR2 FQNNGV. Trimming took off 5 bases at V and 5 bases at J, with 13 bases between the two ends. The CDR3 sequence is 14 residues long.

This clone occurred a few times. This chain links TRBV6-5 with TRBJ1-4; no reliable D call. Germline CDR1 and CDR2: MNHEY and SVGAGI. Trimming removed 4 bases from V and 14 bases from J, with 17 bases in between. The CDR3 is made up of 13 amino acids. In DNA form, the CDR3 reads TGTGCCAGCAGTTCGGTCGGGAGGGCGCGGCTGTTTTTT. Protein product: CASSSVGRARLFF.

The rearrangement links TRBV19 to TRBJ2-1; TRBD2 matches at 7 bases. The CDR3 runs 14 residues. The germline V gene has CDR1 LNHDA and CDR2 SQIVND (reference sequence). Trimming at V came to 9 bases and at J to 8 bases, leaving 13 bases not matched to a gene. The CDR3 is CASALRRAGDEQFF. For the CDR3, the DNA is TGTGCCAGCGCGTTGAGGAGGGCGGGGGATGAGCAGTTCTTC.